Sequencing of this TCR beta chain was carried out in a study of cytomegalovirus exposure and HLA in healthy donors. Study-wide results and caveats: Earlier analysis yielded a pattern in which most TCR beta V segments were productive about 87% or about 30% of the time. Later analysis indicated greater clonal expansion among HLA-associated TCR beta chains than among equally common other chains. Across all donors, roughly uniform sequencing depth was an assumption of the presence/absence analyses.

CDR3 length: 15 residues. The V and J ends lost 0 bases and 6 bases, in that order; junction bases with no gene match: 4. Per germline, CDR1 LGHNT and CDR2 FRNRAP. 60 Vbeta and 13 Jbeta primers were used in PCR. Only in-frame clones appear in the TCRdb table, and some are missing; sequencing was by immunoSEQ multiplex PCR. The sample has about 220,000 clones; more than 65% are singletons. On this clone itself: What it binds is unknown.

This TCR derives from a woman in her 30s in good health and CMV-seronegative. The rearrangement links TRBV12-5 to TRBJ2-2; 7 nucleotides match TRBD1. The sample comprised PBMCs. The CDR3 DNA reads as TGTGCTAGTGGTTTGGTCCGAAGGGGGCCCGGGGAGCTGTTTTTT. This sequence encodes CASGLVRRGPGELFF.